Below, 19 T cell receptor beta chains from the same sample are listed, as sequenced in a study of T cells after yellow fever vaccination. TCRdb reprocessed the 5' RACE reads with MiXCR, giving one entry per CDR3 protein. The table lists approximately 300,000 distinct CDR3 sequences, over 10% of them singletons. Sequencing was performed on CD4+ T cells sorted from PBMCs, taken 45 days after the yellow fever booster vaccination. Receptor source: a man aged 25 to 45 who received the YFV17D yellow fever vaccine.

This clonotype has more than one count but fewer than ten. CDR3 nucleotide sequence: TGTGCCAGCAGTGAGGAGCGGAAGGCTTTTGGATTGAACAATGAGCAGTTCTTC. Amino acid sequence: CASSEERKAFGLNNEQFF. The chain links TRBV12-3 or TRBV12-4 to TRBJ2-1, with D possibly TRBD2 on 5 matching bases. V lost 5 bases, J lost 5 bases, and 25 bases lay in between. The CDR3 is 18 amino acids.

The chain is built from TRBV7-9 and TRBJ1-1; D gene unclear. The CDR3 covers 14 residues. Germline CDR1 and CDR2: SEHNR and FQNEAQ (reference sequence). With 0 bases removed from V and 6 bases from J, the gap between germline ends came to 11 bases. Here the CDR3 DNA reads TGTGCCAGCAGCTTAGCGTTAGTTGGGGCTGAAGCTTTCTTT. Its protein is CASSLALVGAEAFF.

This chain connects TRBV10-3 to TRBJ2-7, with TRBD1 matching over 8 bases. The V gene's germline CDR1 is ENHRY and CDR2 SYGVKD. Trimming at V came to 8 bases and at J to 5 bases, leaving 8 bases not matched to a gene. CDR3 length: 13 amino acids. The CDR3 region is CAISGTGAHEQYF. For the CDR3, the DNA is TGTGCCATCTCCGGGACAGGAGCCCACGAGCAGTACTTC.

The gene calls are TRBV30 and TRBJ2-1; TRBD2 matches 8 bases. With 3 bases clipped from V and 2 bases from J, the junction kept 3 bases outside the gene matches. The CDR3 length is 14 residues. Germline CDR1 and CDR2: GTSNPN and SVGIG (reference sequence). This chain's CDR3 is CAWRILAAYNEQFF. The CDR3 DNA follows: TGTGCCTGGAGAATACTAGCGGCCTACAATGAGCAGTTCTTC.

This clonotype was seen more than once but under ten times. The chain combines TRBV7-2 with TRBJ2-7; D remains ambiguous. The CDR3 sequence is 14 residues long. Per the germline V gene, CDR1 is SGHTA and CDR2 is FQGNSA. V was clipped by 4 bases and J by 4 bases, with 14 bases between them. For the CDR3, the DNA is TGTGCCAGCAGCTACGGTGGAATCCCATACGAGCAGTACTTC. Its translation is CASSYGGIPYEQYF.

The CDR3 is CASSLARADTEAFF. The CDR3 nucleotides read TGCGCCAGCAGCTTGGCTCGGGCTGACACTGAAGCTTTCTTT. The V and J genes are TRBV5-1 and TRBJ1-1; D gene unclear. V dropped 0 bases and J dropped 3 bases, with 9 bases sitting between them. Germline CDR1 and CDR2: SGHRS and YFSETQ. The CDR3 runs to 14 residues.

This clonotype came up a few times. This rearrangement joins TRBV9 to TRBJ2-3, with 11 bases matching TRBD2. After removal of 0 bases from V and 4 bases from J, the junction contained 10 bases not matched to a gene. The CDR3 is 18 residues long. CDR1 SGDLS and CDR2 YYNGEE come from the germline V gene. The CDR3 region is CASSVATSGRSVADTQYF. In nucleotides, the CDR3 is TGTGCCAGCAGCGTAGCTACTAGCGGGAGAAGTGTGGCAGATACGCAGTATTTT.

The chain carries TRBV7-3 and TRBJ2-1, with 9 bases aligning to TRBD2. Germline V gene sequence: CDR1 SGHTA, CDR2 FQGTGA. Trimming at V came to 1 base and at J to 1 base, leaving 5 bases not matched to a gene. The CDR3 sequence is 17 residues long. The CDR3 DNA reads TGTGCCAGCAGCTTAAATCCTAGCGGGGCTTCCTACAATGAGCAGTTCTTC. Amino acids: CASSLNPSGASYNEQFF.

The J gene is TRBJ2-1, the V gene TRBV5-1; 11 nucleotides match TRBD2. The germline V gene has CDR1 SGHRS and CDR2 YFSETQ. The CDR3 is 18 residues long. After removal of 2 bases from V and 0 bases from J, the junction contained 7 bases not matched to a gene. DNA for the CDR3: TGCGCCAGCAGCTTTCAACTAGCGGGAGCCAGCTCCTACAATGAGCAGTTCTTC. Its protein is CASSFQLAGASSYNEQFF.

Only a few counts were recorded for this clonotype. CDR3 protein: CSALPGQPHQGQYF. The DNA of the CDR3 is TGCAGTGCCCTTCCGGGACAACCCCACCAGGGGCAGTACTTC. The chain couples TRBV20-1 to TRBJ2-7, with a weak D call TRBD1 (6 bases). Trimming stripped 6 bases from V and 9 bases from J, with 24 bases between. This CDR3 region has 14 residues. Germline-derived CDR1 and CDR2 are DFQATT and SNEGSKA (reference sequence).

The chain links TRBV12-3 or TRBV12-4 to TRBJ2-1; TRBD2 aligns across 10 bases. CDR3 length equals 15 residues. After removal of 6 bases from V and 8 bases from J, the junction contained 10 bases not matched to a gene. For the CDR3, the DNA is TGTGCCAGCAGCCCTCTAGCGGGAGCGACCTATGAGCAGTTCTTC. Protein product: CASSPLAGATYEQFF.

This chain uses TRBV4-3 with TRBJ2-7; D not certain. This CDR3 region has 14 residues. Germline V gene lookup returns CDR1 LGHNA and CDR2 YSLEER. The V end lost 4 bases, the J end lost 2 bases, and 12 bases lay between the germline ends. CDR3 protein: CASSPLSGTYEQYF. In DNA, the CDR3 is TGCGCCAGCAGCCCACTTAGTGGGACCTACGAGCAGTACTTC.

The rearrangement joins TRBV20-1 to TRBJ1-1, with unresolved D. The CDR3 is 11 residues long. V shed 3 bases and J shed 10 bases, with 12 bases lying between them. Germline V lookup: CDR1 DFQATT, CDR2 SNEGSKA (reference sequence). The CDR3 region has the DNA TGCAGTGCTAGTTACCTCTACGGAGCTTTCTTT. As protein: CSASYLYGAFF.

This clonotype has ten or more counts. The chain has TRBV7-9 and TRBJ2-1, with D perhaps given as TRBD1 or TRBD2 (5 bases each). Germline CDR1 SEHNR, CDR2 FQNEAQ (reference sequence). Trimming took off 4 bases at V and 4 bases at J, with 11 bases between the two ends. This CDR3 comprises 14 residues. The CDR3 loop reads CASSSRDLYNEQFF. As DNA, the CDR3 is TGTGCCAGCAGCTCACGGGACCTTTACAATGAGCAGTTCTTC.

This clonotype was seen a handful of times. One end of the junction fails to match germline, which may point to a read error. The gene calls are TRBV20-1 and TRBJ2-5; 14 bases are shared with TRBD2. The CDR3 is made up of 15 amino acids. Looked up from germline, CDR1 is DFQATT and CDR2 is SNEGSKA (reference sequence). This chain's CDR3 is CSARIPGLAGEAQYF. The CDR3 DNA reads TGCAGTGCTCGAATTCCGGGACTAGCGGGAGAGGCCCAGTACTTC.

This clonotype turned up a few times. The CDR3 sequence: CASSPHRVTEAFF. CDR3 nucleotide sequence: TGTGCCAGCAGCCCTCACAGGGTAACTGAAGCTTTCTTT. The chain joins TRBV7-2 to TRBJ1-1, with D possibly TRBD1 on 6 matching bases. Per germline, CDR1 SGHTA and CDR2 FQGNSA. This CDR3 contains 13 residues. Trimming took 5 bases from V and 5 from J, leaving 12 bases between them.

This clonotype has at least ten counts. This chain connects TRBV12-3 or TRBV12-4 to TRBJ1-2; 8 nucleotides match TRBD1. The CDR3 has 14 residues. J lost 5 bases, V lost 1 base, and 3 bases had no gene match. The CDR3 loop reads CASSLGDRGYGYTF. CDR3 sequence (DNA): TGTGCCAGCAGTTTAGGAGACAGGGGTTATGGCTACACCTTC.

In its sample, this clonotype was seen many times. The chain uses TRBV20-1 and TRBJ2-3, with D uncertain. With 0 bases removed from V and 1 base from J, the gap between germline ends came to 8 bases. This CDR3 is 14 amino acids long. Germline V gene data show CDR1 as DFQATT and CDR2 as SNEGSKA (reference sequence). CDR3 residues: CSAREGPRTDTQYF. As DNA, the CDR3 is TGCAGTGCTAGAGAAGGGCCACGCACAGATACGCAGTATTTT.

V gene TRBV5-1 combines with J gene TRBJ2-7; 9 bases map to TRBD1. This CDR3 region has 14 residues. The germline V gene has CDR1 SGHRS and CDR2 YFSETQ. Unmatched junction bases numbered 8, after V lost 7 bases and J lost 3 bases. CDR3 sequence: CASRPLTGGYEQYF. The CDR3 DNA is TGCGCCAGCCGCCCGCTGACAGGGGGCTACGAGCAGTACTTC.